One sample yielded the 18 T cell receptor beta chains listed below, sequenced in a study of control samples from healthy donors and cancer patients (dated by TCRdb to 2020 to 2021). Receptor amplification or capture employed the immunoSEQ multiplex PCR assay. The table comes from immuneACCESS by way of TCRdb, which keeps in-frame sequences with V and J called. Part of the clones is missing from these tables; in studies checked, under half for an unresolved V gene and the rest for unknown reasons. The sample table contains fewer than 95,000 clones; only one count was recorded for approximately 81% of them. Roughly 2% of the sample goes to the ten largest clones. The sequenced material came from blood. The receptors were sampled from a woman between 35 and 50 years old in good health.

The chain has TRBV6-2 or TRBV6-3 and TRBJ1-5; D is uncertain. With 6 bases removed from V and 1 base from J, the gap between germline ends came to 10 bases. The CDR3 contains 14 residues. CDR1 and CDR2 (germline): MNHEY, SVGEGT. The CDR3 region is CASSQTRSNQPQHF. CDR3 DNA: TGTGCCAGCAGCCAGACACGCAGCAATCAGCCCCAGCATTTT.

The V gene is TRBV3-1 (or the pseudogene TRBV3-2), the J gene TRBJ1-4, with no clear D. V dropped 6 bases and J dropped 0 bases, with 11 bases sitting between them. Per the germline V gene, CDR1 is LGHDT and CDR2 is YNNKEL (reference sequence). The CDR3 is made up of 15 amino acids. The CDR3 region is CASSHGPATNEKLFF. For the CDR3, the DNA is TGTGCCAGCAGTCACGGTCCTGCAACTAATGAAAAACTGTTTTTT.

There are a few counts of this clone. The rearrangement joins TRBV6-1 to TRBJ2-7; the D gene could be TRBD1 or TRBD2 (5 bases each). Germline CDR1 reads MNHNS; CDR2 reads SASEGT. This CDR3 is 14 amino acids long. V was cut by 3 bases and J by 0 bases, with 9 bases left in between. The CDR3 region is CASSDWGSSYEQYF. CDR3 bases: TGTGCCAGCAGTGATTGGGGGAGCTCCTACGAGCAGTACTTC.

The chain joins TRBV27 to TRBJ1-1, with 8 bases identical to TRBD1. This CDR3 has 16 residues. The junction had 8 bases not matched to a gene; V was cut back by 3 bases and J by 2 bases. CDR1 and CDR2 (germline): MNHEY, SMNVEV (reference sequence). The CDR3 is CASSFDRGQLNTEAFF. CDR3 DNA sequence: TGTGCCAGCAGTTTTGACAGGGGACAATTAAACACTGAAGCTTTCTTT.

Here the CDR3 reads CASSLRGPVTKNIQYF. The CDR3 DNA reads TGTGCCAGCAGCTTAAGGGGGCCGGTGACCAAAAACATTCAGTACTTC. The V gene is TRBV7-2, the J gene TRBJ2-4; 7 bases are a match to TRBD1. Germline CDR1 is SGHTA and CDR2 is FQGNSA. Germline trimming cut 2 bases from V and 2 bases from J; bases unmatched to any gene: 6. There are 16 residues in the CDR3.

The chain carries TRBV4-1 and TRBJ2-2; 14 bases map to TRBD2. The germline gives CDR1 MGHRA, CDR2 YSYEKL. The CDR3 has 18 amino acids. After removal of 1 base from V and 5 bases from J, the junction contained 6 bases not matched to a gene. CDR3: CASSQVRTSGGQTGELFF. The CDR3 DNA follows: TGCGCCAGCAGCCAAGTTAGGACTAGCGGGGGGCAAACCGGGGAGCTGTTTTTT.

This rearrangement joins TRBV7-9 to TRBJ1-2; D might be TRBD1 (5 bases). V was pared by 5 bases and J by 3 bases, with 25 bases between. CDR3 length equals 18 residues. The germline V gene encodes CDR1 SEHNR and CDR2 FQNEAQ (reference sequence). The CDR3, as DNA: TGTGCCAGCAGCCCGACAAGCCCAGGGCGGGGAACGGACTATGGCTACACCTTC. Translating gives CASSPTSPGRGTDYGYTF.

The chain links TRBV2 to TRBJ2-7; 8 positions match TRBD1. This CDR3 spans 14 amino acids. Germline V CDR1 and CDR2: SNHLY, FYNNEI. Unmatched junction bases numbered 8, after V lost 4 bases and J lost 6 bases. The CDR3 DNA sequence: TGTGCCAGCAGTGGGACAGGGAATTGGGGCGAGCAGTACTTC. This translates into CASSGTGNWGEQYF.

The sample holds one count of this clone. This chain connects TRBV18 to TRBJ2-1, with 7 bases aligning to TRBD1. The CDR3 has 15 residues. With 3 bases clipped from V and 3 bases from J, the junction kept 5 bases outside the gene matches. Germline lookup yields CDR1 KGHSH and CDR2 LQKENI. The CDR3 is CASSPLRQGYNEQFF. The CDR3 nucleotides are TGTGCCAGCTCACCCTTACGACAGGGCTACAATGAGCAGTTCTTC.

The rearrangement links TRBV7-2 to TRBJ2-5; D perhaps matches TRBD2 (6 bases). With 5 bases removed from V and 5 bases from J, the gap between germline ends came to 15 bases. CDR1 is SGHTA, CDR2 FQGNSA, per germline. There are 14 residues in the CDR3. CDR3 loop: CASSKNGGRETQYF. CDR3 sequence (DNA): TGTGCCAGCAGCAAGAACGGGGGTCGGGAGACCCAGTACTTC. Full variable domain (rest looked up from reference TRBV7-2 and TRBJ2-5): GAGVSQSPSNKVTEKGKDVELRCDPISGHTALYWYRQSLGQGLEFLIYFQGNSAPDKSGLPSDRFSAERTGGSVSTLTIQRTQQEDSAVYLCASSKNGGRETQYFGPGTRLLVL.

The chain joins TRBV19 to TRBJ1-5, with TRBD1 as a possible D gene (6 bases). Germline CDR1 is LNHDA and CDR2 is SQIVND (reference sequence). V shed 5 bases and J shed 4 bases, with 15 bases lying between them. This CDR3 contains 15 residues. The CDR3 here is CASSPAGQSNQPQHF. CDR3 nucleotide sequence: TGTGCCAGTAGTCCCGCCGGACAGTCTAATCAGCCCCAGCATTTT.

The chain couples TRBV11-2 to TRBJ2-5; tentatively, D is TRBD2 (5 bases). The CDR3 is made up of 17 amino acids. With 1 base removed from V and 5 bases from J, the gap between germline ends came to 20 bases. Germline V gives CDR1 SGHAT, CDR2 FQNNGV. CDR3 bases: TGTGCCAGCAGCTTAGGGGGTCTAGCCTGGCCCTCGGAGACCCAGTACTTC. It yields the protein CASSLGGLAWPSETQYF.

V and J are TRBV4-3 and TRBJ1-5; the D gene is possibly TRBD1 (5 bases). Deletions cut 0 bases from V and 3 bases from J, with 12 bases between. The germline gives CDR1 LGHNA, CDR2 YSLEER. This CDR3 spans 16 amino acids. CDR3 loop: CASSQDLVTVNQPQHF. CDR3 coding DNA: TGCGCCAGCAGCCAAGATTTAGTGACAGTCAATCAGCCCCAGCATTTT.

The chain links TRBV11-3 to TRBJ2-5, with 11 bases aligning to TRBD2. CDR3 size: 16 residues. J gave up 2 bases and V 6 bases, and 8 bases lay outside the gene matches. Germline CDR1 is SGHNT and CDR2 is YENEEA. This CDR3 reads CASRATGTSGQETQYF. The CDR3 DNA reads TGTGCCAGCAGAGCCACCGGGACTAGCGGACAAGAGACCCAGTACTTC.

V is TRBV7-3 and J is TRBJ1-1; 7 bases line up with TRBD1. Germline assignment: CDR1 SGHTA and CDR2 FQGTGA. V trimming: 5 bases; J trimming: 4 bases; junction bases outside the gene matches: 10. The length of the CDR3 is 15 residues. The CDR3 protein is CASSQGTEGGTEAFF. The CDR3 DNA reads TGTGCCAGCAGCCAAGGGACAGAGGGAGGCACTGAAGCTTTCTTT.

This chain joins TRBV4-1 and TRBJ2-7; either TRBD1 or TRBD2 may supply D (5 bases each). Germline lookup yields CDR1 MGHRA and CDR2 YSYEKL. The CDR3 totals 16 residues. Trimming stripped 4 bases from V and 0 bases from J, with 16 bases between. DNA for the CDR3: TGCGCCAGCAGCCTGAGCACCGGGACCCTCTCCTACGAGCAGTACTTC. It is translated as CASSLSTGTLSYEQYF.

The J gene is TRBJ1-1, the V gene TRBV6-5; D unclear. Trimming took 5 bases from V and 4 from J, leaving 11 bases between them. This CDR3 has 13 amino acids. CDR1 is MNHEY, CDR2 SVGAGI, per germline. Here the CDR3 DNA reads TGTGCCAGCAGTCTGGCCGGACCCACTGAAGCTTTCTTT. Encoded protein: CASSLAGPTEAFF.

The genes are TRBV10-3 and TRBJ1-2; no definite D call. Trimming removed 2 bases at V and 6 bases at J, with 7 bases between. Germline V gives CDR1 ENHRY, CDR2 SYGVKD. CDR3 length equals 12 residues. The CDR3 DNA sequence: TGTGCCATCAGTGAGAACCAGCATGGCTACACCTTC. This encodes CAISENQHGYTF.